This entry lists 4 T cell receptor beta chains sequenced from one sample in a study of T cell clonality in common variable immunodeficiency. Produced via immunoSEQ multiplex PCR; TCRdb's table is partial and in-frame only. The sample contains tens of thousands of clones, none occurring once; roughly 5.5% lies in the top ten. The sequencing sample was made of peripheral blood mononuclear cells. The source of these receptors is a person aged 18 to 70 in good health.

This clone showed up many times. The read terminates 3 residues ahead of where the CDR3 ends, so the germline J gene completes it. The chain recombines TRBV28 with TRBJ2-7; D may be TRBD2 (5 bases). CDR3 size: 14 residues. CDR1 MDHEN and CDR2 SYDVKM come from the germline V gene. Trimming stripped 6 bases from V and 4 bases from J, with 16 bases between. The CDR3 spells CASSVILGWYEQYF. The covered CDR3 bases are TGTGCCAGCAGCGTAATACTAGGATGGTACGAG. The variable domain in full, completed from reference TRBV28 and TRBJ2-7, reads DVKVTQSSRYLVKRTGEKVFLECVQDMDHENMFWYRQDPGLGLRLIYFSYDVKMKEKGDIPEGYSVSREKKERFSLILESASTNQTSMYLCASSVILGWYEQYFGPGTRLTVT.

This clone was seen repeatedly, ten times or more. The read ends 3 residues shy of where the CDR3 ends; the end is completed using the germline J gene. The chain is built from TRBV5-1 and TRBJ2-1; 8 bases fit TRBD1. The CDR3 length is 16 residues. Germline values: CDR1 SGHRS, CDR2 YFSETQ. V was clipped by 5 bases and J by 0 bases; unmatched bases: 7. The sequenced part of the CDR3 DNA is TGCGCCAGCAGTCTACAGGGGGACAGCTCCTACAATGAG. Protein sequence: CASSLQGDSSYNE. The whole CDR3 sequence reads CASSLQGDSSYNEQFF.

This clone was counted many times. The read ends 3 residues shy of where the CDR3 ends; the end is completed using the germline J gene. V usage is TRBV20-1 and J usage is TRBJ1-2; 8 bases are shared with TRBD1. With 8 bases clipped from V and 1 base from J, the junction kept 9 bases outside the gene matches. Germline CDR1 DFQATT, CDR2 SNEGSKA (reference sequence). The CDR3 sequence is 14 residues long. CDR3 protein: CSPLDDRGNYGYTF. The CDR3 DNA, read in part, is TGCAGTCCCCTAGACGACAGGGGTAACTATGGC.

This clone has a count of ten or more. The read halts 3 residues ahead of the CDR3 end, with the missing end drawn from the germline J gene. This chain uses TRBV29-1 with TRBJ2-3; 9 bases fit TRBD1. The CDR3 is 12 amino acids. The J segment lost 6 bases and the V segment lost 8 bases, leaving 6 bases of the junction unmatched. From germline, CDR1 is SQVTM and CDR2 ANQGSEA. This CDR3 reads CSSGQGADTQYF. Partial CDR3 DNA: TGCAGCTCGGGACAGGGAGCGGATACG.